Shown below are 5 T cell receptor beta chains from a single sample sequenced in a study of cytomegalovirus exposure and HLA in healthy donors. The PCR ran on 60 Vbeta and 13 Jbeta primers. The data were produced by immunoSEQ multiplex PCR, yet TCRdb's version contains in-frame clones alone and is incomplete. This sample contains roughly 36,000 clones. The sample comprised PBMCs. Receptor source: a woman aged 25 to 39 in good health and CMV-seropositive.

The rearrangement uses TRBV6-5 and TRBJ1-2; TRBD1 agrees at 7 bases. Germline CDR1 is MNHEY and CDR2 is SVGAGI. After removal of 6 bases from V and 8 bases from J, the junction contained 6 bases not matched to a gene. The CDR3 spans 12 residues. The CDR3 DNA reads as TGTGCCAGCAGAACGACAGGGTCCGGCTACACCTTC. Its translation: CASRTTGSGYTF.

The chain employs TRBV5-1 and TRBJ1-1; D gene ambiguous. The V gene lost 0 bases and the J gene lost 10 bases, with 13 bases spanning the gap. The CDR3 contains 13 residues. Germline assignment: CDR1 SGHRS and CDR2 YFSETQ. CDR3 in amino acids: CASSLAEGSGAFF. CDR3 in DNA: TGCGCCAGCAGCTTGGCCGAGGGTTCAGGAGCTTTCTTT.

The V gene is TRBV6-4, the J gene TRBJ2-2; 8 bases map to TRBD2. V lost 5 bases to trimming and J lost 7 bases; unmatched junction nucleotides: 9. CDR1 is MRHNA and CDR2 is SNTAGT in the germline V gene. The length of the CDR3 is 15 residues. The CDR3 nucleotides read TGTGCCAGCAGTCCCGGGACTAGAAGTATCGGGGAGCTGTTTTTT. Translating it yields CASSPGTRSIGELFF.

The chain is built from TRBV18 and TRBJ2-7, with a weak D call TRBD2 (6 bases). Germline V gene lookup returns CDR1 KGHSH and CDR2 LQKENI. Trimming cost V 3 bases and J 3 bases, with 12 bases left between them. The CDR3 sequence is 14 residues long. The CDR3 loop is CASSPEGQVYEQYF. The CDR3, as DNA: TGTGCCAGCTCACCGGAGGGCCAAGTCTACGAGCAGTACTTC.

CDR3: CASSPEAGGANVLTF. Written as DNA, the CDR3 is TGCGCCAGCAGCCCGGAGGCTGGTGGGGCCAACGTCCTGACTTTC. The rearrangement links TRBV5-1 to TRBJ2-6; D perhaps matches TRBD2 (5 bases). The length of the CDR3 is 15 residues. Germline values: CDR1 SGHRS, CDR2 YFSETQ. The V gene lost 4 bases and the J gene lost 3 bases, with 11 bases spanning the gap.